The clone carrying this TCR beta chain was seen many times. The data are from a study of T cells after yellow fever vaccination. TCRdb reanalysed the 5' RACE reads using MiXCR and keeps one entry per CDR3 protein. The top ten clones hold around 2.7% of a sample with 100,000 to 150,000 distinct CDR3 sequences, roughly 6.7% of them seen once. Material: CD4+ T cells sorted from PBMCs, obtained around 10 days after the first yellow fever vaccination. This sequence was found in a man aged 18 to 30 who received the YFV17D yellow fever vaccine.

The CDR3 loop is CSAPKGGSYEQYF. In nucleotides, the CDR3 is TGCAGTGCTCCGAAGGGGGGAAGCTACGAGCAGTACTTC. V usage is TRBV20-1 and J usage is TRBJ2-7, with D perhaps assigned TRBD1 or TRBD2 (6 bases each). The CDR3 has 13 amino acids. The V end lost 5 bases, the J end lost 3 bases, and 14 bases lay between the germline ends. Germline V gives CDR1 DFQATT, CDR2 SNEGSKA (reference sequence).